The clone carrying this TCR beta chain was found many times. As yet, its antigen is unknown. Trimming cost V 1 base and J 1 base, with 13 bases left between them. This CDR3 spans 16 amino acids. Germline V gives CDR1 SGHNT, CDR2 YENEEA. This sample stems from a study of read filtering for tumor transcriptome and immune sequencing. Study-wide context: Transcriptome libraries were built from DNase-treated RNA. Study results and limitations: Approximately 80% of IR-seq clonotypes had one read, totaling around 3.3% of reads; RNA-seq: around 70% and 40%.

The library was built from roughly 400 ng RNA with molecular barcoded adaptors for alpha/delta and beta/gamma chains. TCRdb used MiXCR to reprocess the reads, holding one entry per CDR3 protein. Seen here are roughly 46,000 distinct CDR3 sequences, less than 15% observed once, and the top ten hold 13% to 15%. The origin of this receptor is a donor over 35 with multiple myeloma. The V gene is TRBV11-3, the J gene TRBJ1-1; D is undetermined. Sequencing used a population of CD138-negative cells sorted from bone marrow. Written as DNA, the CDR3 is TGTGCCAGCAGCTTAGCCCCTTGGGCGGAGAACACTGAAGCTTTCTTT. It is translated as CASSLAPWAENTEAFF.